The 24 T cell receptor beta chains presented below share a single source sample, sequenced in a study of vaccination and CD4 T cells after COVID-19. Treatment here: roughly ten-day PBMC culture with coronavirus spike peptide pools or control peptides (ViraFEST assay). Once obtained from cultured CD4+ T cells, the DNA was sequenced using the Oncomine TCR Beta short-read assay. One entry per CDR3 protein, called by TCRdb with MiXCR from the PCR reads. The data contain some 15,000 distinct CDR3 sequences, approximately 52% of them seen just once; the ten biggest clones take up more than 7%. What these receptors recognize is not known. Sequences were obtained from CD4+ T cells from blood, cultured in vitro. The receptor source for this set is a human donor who had recovered from COVID-19.

This clonotype was seen a handful of times. The chain employs TRBV6-5 and TRBJ2-5; perhaps TRBD2 as D (5 bases). The V end was cut by 0 bases, the J end by 2 bases, with 7 bases between. This CDR3 contains 14 residues. Germline lookup yields CDR1 MNHEY and CDR2 SVGAGI. CDR3 nucleotides: TGTGCCAGCAGTTACTCTAGAGGGCAAGAGACCCAGTACTTC. Its translation is CASSYSRGQETQYF.

This chain connects TRBV10-3 to TRBJ2-7; D remains unclear. The CDR3 loop spans 13 amino acids. V was shortened by 4 bases and J by 3 bases, with 10 bases between the two germline ends. The germline V gene encodes CDR1 ENHRY and CDR2 SYGVKD. The CDR3 region has the DNA TGTGCCATCAGTGGCTCAGTGGGCTACGAGCAGTACTTC. It is translated as CAISGSVGYEQYF.

The V and J genes are TRBV20-1 and TRBJ2-7; D unresolved. V shed 3 bases and J shed 6 bases, with 9 bases lying between them. The germline V gene has CDR1 DFQATT and CDR2 SNEGSKA (reference sequence). This CDR3 comprises 11 residues. CDR3 loop: CSASSGVEQYF. As DNA, the CDR3 is TGCAGTGCTAGTTCAGGAGTCGAGCAGTACTTC.

V and J are TRBV28 and TRBJ2-1; maybe TRBD2 (6 bases). The CDR3 spans 16 residues. The V and J ends lost 4 bases and 4 bases respectively, with 17 bases between them. Per the germline V gene, CDR1 is MDHEN and CDR2 is SYDVKM. Here the CDR3 DNA reads TGTGCCAGCAGTTCCCTGGGGCAGGGACTTTACAATGAGCAGTTCTTC. Amino acid sequence: CASSSLGQGLYNEQFF.

This rearrangement joins TRBV7-3 to TRBJ1-1; no clear D gene. With 5 bases removed from V and 11 bases from J, the gap between germline ends came to 15 bases. Germline assignment: CDR1 SGHTA and CDR2 FQGTGA. The CDR3 extends over 12 amino acids. The CDR3 coding sequence is TGTGCCAGCAGCACCCAAGGTGGCGCCGCTTTCTTT. Translation: CASSTQGGAAFF.

By frequency in the sample, this clonotype is medium-sized. The chain combines TRBV27 with TRBJ1-2; 9 bases are shared with TRBD1. Germline CDR1 reads MNHEY; CDR2 reads SMNVEV (reference sequence). CDR3 length equals 15 residues. Trimming removed 6 bases from V and 4 bases from J; junction bases left unmatched: 9. Written as DNA, the CDR3 is TGTGCCAGCAGCGCACGACAGGGGGGGATCTATGGCTACACCTTC. Translating it yields CASSARQGGIYGYTF.

This sequence joins TRBV20-1 and TRBJ2-7; 9 bases are a match to TRBD2. V lost 3 bases to trimming and J lost 2 bases; unmatched junction nucleotides: 8. CDR3 size: 15 residues. Germline CDR1 reads DFQATT; CDR2 reads SNEGSKA (reference sequence). CDR3 nucleotide sequence: TGCAGTGCTAGTAAAACGACTAGCGGACCCTACGAGCAGTACTTC. Amino acids: CSASKTTSGPYEQYF.

This clonotype was seen only a few times. The V and J genes are TRBV30 and TRBJ2-5; D not resolved. CDR1 is GTSNPN, CDR2 SVGIG, per germline (reference sequence). Deletions cut 2 bases from V and 5 bases from J, with 12 bases between. The CDR3 consists of 13 residues. The CDR3 sequence is CAWSPRHAETQYF. The CDR3, as DNA: TGTGCCTGGAGTCCCCGGCACGCGGAGACCCAGTACTTC.

J is TRBJ2-5 and V is TRBV19; D uncertain. The V and J ends lost 6 bases and 2 bases respectively, with 13 bases between them. Germline CDR1 is LNHDA and CDR2 is SQIVND (reference sequence). The CDR3 covers 14 residues. The DNA of the CDR3 is TGTGCCAGTAGCCCTCAGGTAGTACAAGAGACCCAGTACTTC. It is translated as CASSPQVVQETQYF.

The chain uses TRBV28 and TRBJ2-5, with a possible D match to TRBD1 (6 bases). V lost 5 bases to trimming and J lost 4 bases, with 11 bases between them. Germline CDR1 MDHEN, CDR2 SYDVKM. The CDR3 is made up of 13 amino acids. The CDR3 is CASSLRGRETQYF. The CDR3 region has the DNA TGTGCCAGCAGTCTCAGGGGACGAGAGACCCAGTACTTC.

The chain recombines TRBV11-2 with TRBJ2-2; D is unclear. Germline values: CDR1 SGHAT, CDR2 FQNNGV. This CDR3 has 14 amino acids. The V end lost 5 bases, the J end lost 4 bases, and 11 bases lay between the germline ends. The DNA of the CDR3 is TGTGCCAGCAGCCCCCTCTCGGGCACCGGGGAGCTGTTTTTT. Amino acids: CASSPLSGTGELFF.

The chain has TRBV12-3 or TRBV12-4 and TRBJ2-3, with unresolved D. This CDR3 comprises 13 residues. V lost 7 bases and J lost 2, with 10 bases in between. CDR3 in DNA: TGTGCCAGCATGAAGAGACCCACAGATACGCAGTATTTT. Its protein product is CASMKRPTDTQYF.

This chain joins TRBV20-1 and TRBJ2-3; TRBD2 might be the D (6 bases). Trimming took off 0 bases at V and 0 bases at J, with 10 bases between the two ends. This CDR3 contains 15 residues. Per germline, CDR1 DFQATT and CDR2 SNEGSKA (reference sequence). CDR3 loop: CSARDFAGSTDTQYF. In nucleotides, the CDR3 is TGCAGTGCTAGAGATTTCGCGGGGAGCACAGATACGCAGTATTTT.

The chain links TRBV11-2 to TRBJ2-5; 7 bases are a match to TRBD2. This CDR3 is 14 amino acids long. J was trimmed by 5 bases and V by 7 bases; bases with no gene match: 10. CDR1 SGHAT and CDR2 FQNNGV come from the germline V gene. The CDR3: CASTPSGGGETQYF. In DNA form, the CDR3 reads TGTGCCAGCACCCCTAGTGGGGGGGGGGAGACCCAGTACTTC.

The gene calls are TRBV20-1 and TRBJ1-1, with D maybe TRBD1 (6 bases). The CDR3 is 17 residues long. Trimming shortened V by 0 bases and J by 10 bases, and 27 bases separated the two germline ends. CDR1 and CDR2 (germline): DFQATT, SNEGSKA (reference sequence). The CDR3 coding sequence is TGCAGTGCTAGAGATCCGCTGCAGGGGAATGCGCCTATTAGAGCTTTCTTT. Protein sequence: CSARDPLQGNAPIRAFF.

This clonotype appeared a single time. J is TRBJ2-3 and V is TRBV20-1; D is unclear. CDR1 DFQATT and CDR2 SNEGSKA come from the germline V gene (reference sequence). Between the trimmed V and J ends, which lost 7 bases and 1 base, there was a span of 9 bases. The CDR3 runs 12 residues. This CDR3 reads CSVRRGTDTQYF. CDR3 nucleotides: TGCAGTGTCCGGCGTGGCACAGATACGCAGTATTTT.

As DNA, the CDR3 is TGTGCCAGCAGCCGAGTCCCGCCAGATACGCAGTATTTT. Translated: CASSRVPPDTQYF. The rearrangement links TRBV7-9 to TRBJ2-3; D gene uncertain. Trimming removed 5 bases from V and 4 bases from J, with 10 bases in between. The CDR3 sequence is 13 residues long. Germline V gives CDR1 SEHNR, CDR2 FQNEAQ (reference sequence).

J is TRBJ2-7 and V is TRBV6-1; D not certain. CDR3 size: 10 residues. Germline V CDR1 and CDR2: MNHNS, SASEGT. V was trimmed by 4 bases and J by 4 bases, leaving 2 bases between them. The CDR3 coding sequence is TGTGCCAGCAGTGTTTACGAGCAGTACTTC. Amino acids: CASSVYEQYF.

V gene TRBV7-3 combines with J gene TRBJ2-5; 13 bases fit TRBD2. Per the germline V gene, CDR1 is SGHTA and CDR2 is FQGTGA. The CDR3 consists of 15 residues. J was trimmed by 1 base and V by 6 bases; bases with no gene match: 2. The CDR3, as DNA: TGTGCCAGCAGTAGGACTAGCGGGGGCCAAGAGACCCAGTACTTC. This codes for CASSRTSGGQETQYF.

This clonotype has more than one count but fewer than ten. The chain links TRBV2 to TRBJ1-5; D is uncertain. The length of the CDR3 is 11 residues. V shed 6 bases and J shed 9 bases, with 9 bases lying between them. Germline V CDR1 and CDR2: SNHLY, FYNNEI. CDR3 DNA: TGTGCCAGCAGCGGGTTAGGGCCCCAGCATTTT. This codes for CASSGLGPQHF.

The J gene is TRBJ2-5, the V gene TRBV20-1; D perhaps matches TRBD2 (5 bases). The CDR3 runs 12 residues. Trimming shortened V by 6 bases and J by 3 bases, and 11 bases separated the two germline ends. Germline V gene data show CDR1 as DFQATT and CDR2 as SNEGSKA (reference sequence). CDR3 nucleotides: TGCAGTGCCGCACTCGGGAAAGAGACCCAGTACTTC. Protein product: CSAALGKETQYF.

The chain recombines TRBV12-3 or TRBV12-4 with TRBJ2-1; a possible D gene is TRBD2 (5 bases). This CDR3 has 15 amino acids. Trimming removed 3 bases at V and 2 bases at J, with 11 bases between. The DNA for the CDR3 is TGTGCCAGCAGTTTGGACTCTGTTACCTACAATGAGCAGTTCTTC. It is translated as CASSLDSVTYNEQFF.

The chain uses TRBV11-2 and TRBJ1-1; D remains ambiguous. This CDR3 has 13 amino acids. The V end was cut by 3 bases, the J end by 2 bases, with 7 bases between. From germline, CDR1 is SGHAT and CDR2 FQNNGV. The CDR3 sequence: CASSFTDNTEAFF. The DNA for the CDR3 is TGTGCCAGCAGCTTCACAGATAACACTGAAGCTTTCTTT.

V and J are TRBV12-3 or TRBV12-4 and TRBJ1-2; D uncertain. The CDR3 spans 14 residues. Trimming pared 6 bases from V and 5 bases from J, leaving 16 bases between. The CDR3 DNA reads as TGTGCCAGCAGCCAACCGGGAGGGAGGTATGGCTACACCTTC. This gives the protein CASSQPGGRYGYTF.